Sequencing of this T cell receptor (beta chain) was carried out in a study of T-cell memory formation after mild COVID-19. Via MiXCR, TCRdb re-called the 5' RACE reads, giving one row per CDR3 protein. The sample shows fewer than 650,000 distinct CDR3 sequences, about 20% of them seen only once. With respect to this clonotype: Its antigen is undetermined.

Germline-derived CDR1 and CDR2 are SEHNR and FQNEAQ (reference sequence). The CDR3 extends over 18 amino acids. The ends lost 1 base at V and 0 bases at J; junction bases unmatched: 8. Whole-study results and caveats: Cross-reactive memory seemingly joined, as some responding clones were found in pre-infection memory.

The chain combines TRBV7-9 with TRBJ2-1, with 8 nucleotides matching TRBD1. The receptor comes from an adult woman who had mild COVID-19 (a few samples of this study predate the infection). Cell type and time point are not known. Specimen: PBMCs or a T cell subset sorted from them (not recorded which). The CDR3 DNA reads TGTGCCAGCAGCTTAGGGTCGACAGGGGACCTCTCCTACAATGAGCAGTTCTTC. It is translated as CASSLGSTGDLSYNEQFF.